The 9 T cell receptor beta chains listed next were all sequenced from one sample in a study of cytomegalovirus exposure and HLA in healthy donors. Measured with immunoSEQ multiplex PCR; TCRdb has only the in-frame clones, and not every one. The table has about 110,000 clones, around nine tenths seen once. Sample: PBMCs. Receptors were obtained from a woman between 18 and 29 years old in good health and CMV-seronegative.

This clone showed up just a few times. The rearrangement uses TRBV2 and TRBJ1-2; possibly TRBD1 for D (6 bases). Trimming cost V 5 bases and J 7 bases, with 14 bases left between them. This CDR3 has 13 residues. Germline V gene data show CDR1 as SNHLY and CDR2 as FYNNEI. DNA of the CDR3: TGTGCCAGCAGTCTCGGGACACTACGTGGCTACACCTTC. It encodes CASSLGTLRGYTF.

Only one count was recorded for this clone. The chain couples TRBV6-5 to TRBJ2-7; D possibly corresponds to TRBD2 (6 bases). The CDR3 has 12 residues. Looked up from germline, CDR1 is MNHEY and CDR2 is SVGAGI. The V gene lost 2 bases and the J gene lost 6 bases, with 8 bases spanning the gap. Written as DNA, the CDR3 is TGTGCCAGCAGTTACGAGGGAGGCGAGCAGTACTTC. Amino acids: CASSYEGGEQYF.

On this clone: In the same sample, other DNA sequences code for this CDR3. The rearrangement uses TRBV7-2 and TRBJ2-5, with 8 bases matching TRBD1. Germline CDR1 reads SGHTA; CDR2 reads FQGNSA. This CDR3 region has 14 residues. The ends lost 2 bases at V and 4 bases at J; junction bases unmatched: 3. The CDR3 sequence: CASSLNRGSETQYF. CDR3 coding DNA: TGTGCCAGCAGCTTAAACAGGGGGTCAGAGACCCAGTACTTC.

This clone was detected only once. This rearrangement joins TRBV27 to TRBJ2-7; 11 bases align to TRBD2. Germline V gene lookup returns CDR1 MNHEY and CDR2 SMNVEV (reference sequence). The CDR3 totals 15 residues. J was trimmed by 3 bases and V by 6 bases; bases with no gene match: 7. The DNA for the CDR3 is TGTGCCAGCAGCCCCCAAACTAGCGGGAGCTACGAGCAGTACTTC. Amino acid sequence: CASSPQTSGSYEQYF.

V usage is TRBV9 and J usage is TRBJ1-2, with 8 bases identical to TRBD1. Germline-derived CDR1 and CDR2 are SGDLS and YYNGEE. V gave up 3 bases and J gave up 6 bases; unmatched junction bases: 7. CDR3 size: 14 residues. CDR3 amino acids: CASSAGQATDGYTF. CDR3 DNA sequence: TGTGCCAGCAGCGCGGGACAGGCTACTGATGGCTACACCTTC.

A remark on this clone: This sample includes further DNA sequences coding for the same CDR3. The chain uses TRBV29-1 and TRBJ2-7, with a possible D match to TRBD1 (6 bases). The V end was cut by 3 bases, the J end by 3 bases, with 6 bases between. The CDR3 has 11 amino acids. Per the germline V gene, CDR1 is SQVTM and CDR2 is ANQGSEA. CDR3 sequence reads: CSVEDSYEQYF. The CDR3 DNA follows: TGCAGCGTTGAGGACAGCTACGAGCAGTACTTC.

This CDR3 reads CASSLWDRGLNEQFF. The CDR3 DNA sequence: TGCGCCAGCAGCTTGTGGGACAGGGGGCTTAATGAGCAGTTCTTC. This chain connects TRBV5-1 to TRBJ2-1; 12 bases agree with TRBD1. This CDR3 has 15 residues. Germline assignment: CDR1 SGHRS and CDR2 YFSETQ. With 1 base clipped from V and 7 bases from J, the junction kept 3 bases outside the gene matches.

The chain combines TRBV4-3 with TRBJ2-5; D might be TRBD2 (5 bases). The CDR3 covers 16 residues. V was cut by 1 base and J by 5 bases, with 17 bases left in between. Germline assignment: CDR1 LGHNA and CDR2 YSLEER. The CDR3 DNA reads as TGCGCCAGCAGCCAAGGCACTGTGGGAGTGGGCGAGACCCAGTACTTC. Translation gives CASSQGTVGVGETQYF.

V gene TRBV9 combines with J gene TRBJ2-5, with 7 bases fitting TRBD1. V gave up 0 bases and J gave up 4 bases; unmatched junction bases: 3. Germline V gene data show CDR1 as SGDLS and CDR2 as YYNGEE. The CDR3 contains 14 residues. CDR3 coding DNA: TGTGCCAGCAGCGTAGGGGACAGCGTAGAGACCCAGTACTTC. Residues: CASSVGDSVETQYF.